This record covers a single T cell receptor (beta chain). During active infection, Seattle patients enrolled and were then monitored through disease. The data were taken from a study of blood T cell repertoires in COVID-19. Study as a whole: Researchers got acute and convalescent COVID-19 samples from the United States, Italy and Spain. T cells, B-cell-depleted T cells, or PBMCs provided the cDNA or gDNA that served as material.

Original processing notes: Reference gene primer amplification gave nucleated cell count estimates. TCRdb's table, derived via immunoSEQ multiplex PCR, lists solely in-frame clones and lacks some. D and trimming were read from the DNA, whereas the V and J calls and clone size are those reported in that table. The sample contains roughly 120,000 clones, roughly 80% of which appear only once. This CDR3 is 17 amino acids long. The germline CDR1 and CDR2 sequences are MDHEN and SYDVKM. Trimming at V came to 2 bases and at J to 7 bases, leaving 14 bases not matched to a gene. The rearrangement links TRBV28 to TRBJ2-1, with 7 bases matching TRBD2. Sample: peripheral blood. The TCR sequence derives from a man older than 75 with COVID-19, enrolled during active disease. The CDR3 DNA sequence: TGTGCCAGCAGTTTAGGTACATGGGCTAGCGGATGGAATGAGCAGTTCTTC. Translated: CASSLGTWASGWNEQFF.